Here is one T cell receptor beta chain with its context. This sample was taken from a study of blood T cell repertoires in COVID-19. Overall study context: The study drew acute and convalescent COVID-19 samples from the United States, Italy and Spain.

Per the study methods: Reference gene primer amplification gave nucleated cell count estimates. Some clones are missing from TCRdb's copy, which holds only in-frame ones; the method was immunoSEQ multiplex PCR. The DNA gave D and trimming, while V, J and clone size come from that table. The repertoire consists of around 170,000 clones, with around 80% occurring once and the leading ten covering about 10%. This CDR3 has 16 amino acids. The germline gives CDR1 ENHRY, CDR2 SYGVKD. The ends were cut back, 0 bases at V and 4 bases at J, with 16 bases in the middle. This chain joins TRBV10-3 and TRBJ2-7; perhaps TRBD1 as D (6 bases). The sequence derives from an elderly woman with COVID-19, enrolled during active disease. The specimen sequenced was peripheral blood. CDR3 residues: CAISESKTGNWYEQYF. The CDR3 nucleotides are TGTGCCATCAGTGAGTCGAAAACAGGGAATTGGTACGAGCAGTACTTC.